The rows below give T cell receptor beta chains drawn from one sample of a study of blood T cell repertoires in COVID-19. Profiled with immunoSEQ multiplex PCR; TCRdb holds only in-frame clones, not every one. The sample lists some 290,000 clones, 86% seen once, with 12% in the top ten. What was sequenced was peripheral blood. These receptors were obtained from a woman aged 25-40 years with COVID-19, enrolled during active disease. Each CDR3 is given with its conserved first and last residue. The D gene is left open where the match is weak.

TRBJ1-5 . TRBV6-4 TGTGCCAGCAGTGGGCCGGGGGGATATGCCCACCGAAGCAATCAGCCCCAGCATTTT CASSGPGGYAHRSNQPQHF
TRBJ2-3 . TRBV4-2 TGTGCCAGCAGCCAATTTCAGGTTAGCACAGATACGCAGTATTTT CASSQFQVSTDTQYF
TRBJ2-5 . TRBV15 TGTGCCACCAGCGTGGAAGAACCACTGAGAGGAGAGACCCAGTACTTC CATSVEEPLRGETQYF
TRBJ1-1 . TRBV5-6 TGTGCCAGCAGCTTCAGTCGTACTGAAGCTTTCTTT CASSFSRTEAFF
TRBJ2-3 TRBD2 TRBV9 TGTGCCAGCAGCTTCCTCCCCAGCGGGGGGGCAGATACGCAGTATTTT CASSFLPSGGADTQYF
TRBJ2-3 . TRBV5-1 TGCGCCAGCAGCTTGGATGGAGCGGATACGCAGTATTTT CASSLDGADTQYF
TRBJ2-7 . TRBV18 TGTGCCAGCCGTCAGAGGGACAACTCCTACGAGCAGTACTTC CASRQRDNSYEQYF
TRBJ2-7 . TRBV30 TGTGCCTGGAGCGGTACGTGGGGCAGAGCAGCCTACGAGCAGTACTTC CAWSGTWGRAAYEQYF
TRBJ2-7 TRBD1 TRBV19 TGTGCCAGTAGTAGCACAGGGGTGTACGAGCAGTACTTC CASSSTGVYEQYF
TRBJ2-7 . TRBV21-1 TGTGCCAGCAGCGGCGGACTAGCGGGGGTATACGAGCAGTACTTC CASSGGLAGVYEQYF
TRBJ1-2 . TRBV3-1/TRBV3-2 TGTGCCAGCAGCCTCTACCACTATGGCTACACCTTC CASSLYHYGYTF
TRBJ1-2 TRBD1 TRBV2 TGTGCCAGCAGAGCGAGACAGGGAATAAACTATGGCTACACCTTC CASRARQGINYGYTF
TRBJ1-4 TRBD1 TRBV30 TGTGCCTGGAACAACGGGACAGGGAATGAAAAACTGTTTTTT CAWNNGTGNEKLFF
TRBJ2-1 TRBD2 TRBV2 TGTGCCAGCAGTAGGAGCATCTCTAGCGGGGCCTACAATGAGCAGTTCTTC CASSRSISSGAYNEQFF
TRBJ1-3 . TRBV6-6 TGTGCCAGCAGTTGGGCTGGCGGGGGAAACACCATATATTTT CASSWAGGGNTIYF
TRBJ1-1 . TRBV5-1 TGCGCCAGCAGCGTGAGGACAGCATCGAACACTGAAGCTTTCTTT CASSVRTASNTEAFF
TRBJ2-3 TRBD2 TRBV6-5 TGTGCCAGCAGTTACAACTCAGGACTAGCAGATACGCAGTATTTT CASSYNSGLADTQYF
TRBJ1-1 . TRBV6-6 TGTGCCAGCAGTTACACACGGGCTGAAGCTTTCTTT CASSYTRAEAFF
TRBJ1-3 TRBD1 TRBV2 TGTGCCAGCACCGACAGGGCATTAAACACCATATATTTT CASTDRALNTIYF
TRBJ1-3 . TRBV11-2 TGTGCCAGCAGCGAACTACAGGGAAACTCTGGAAACACCATATATTTT CASSELQGNSGNTIYF
TRBJ2-1 . TRBV5-6 TGTGCCAGCAGCTTCCCTAGTCATGAGCAGTTCTTC CASSFPSHEQFF